Below are 26 T cell receptor beta chains sequenced from a single sample in a study of control samples from healthy donors and cancer patients. Using immunoSEQ multiplex PCR, the repertoire was profiled, and TCRdb retains in-frame clones only, with some absent. Counted here are 90,000 to 100,000 clones, 79% occurring once; the ten biggest clones make up roughly a tenth. The sample consisted of blood. The receptors here all came from a woman under 40 in good health.

The V and J genes are TRBV18 and TRBJ1-4; 9 bases match TRBD1. Losses at the gene ends were 6 bases for V and 6 bases for J; bases not matched to a gene: 5. CDR3 size: 14 residues. CDR1 KGHSH and CDR2 LQKENI come from the germline V gene. DNA of the CDR3: TGTGCCAGCTCTCCGAGACAGGGGGATGAAAAACTGTTTTTT. This sequence encodes CASSPRQGDEKLFF.

The genes are TRBV6-1 and TRBJ1-2, with 9 bases identical to TRBD1. Trimming took 1 base from V and 12 from J; bases not matched to a gene: 9. Looked up from germline, CDR1 is MNHNS and CDR2 is SASEGT. This CDR3 is 14 amino acids long. CDR3 DNA: TGTGCCAGCAGTGAAGAAGGGACAGGGTTAAGCCACACCTTC. Translating gives CASSEEGTGLSHTF.

Note on this clone: A clone one base away is much larger, so this may be a read error. The chain has TRBV7-3 and TRBJ2-3; 7 nucleotides line up with TRBD1. The CDR3 loop spans 15 amino acids. CDR1 SGHTA and CDR2 FQGTGA come from the germline V gene. J gave up 0 bases and V 2 bases, and 2 bases lay outside the gene matches. The CDR3 sequence is CASSLATGSTDTQYF. CDR3 DNA sequence: TGTGCCAGCAGCTTAGCGACAGGGAGCACAGATACGCAGTATTTT.

V gene TRBV7-6 combines with J gene TRBJ2-1; 9 nucleotides line up with TRBD2. Germline values: CDR1 SGHVS, CDR2 FNYEAQ. The CDR3 loop spans 12 amino acids. V gave up 5 bases and J gave up 8 bases; unmatched junction bases: 1. CDR3 coding DNA: TGTGCCAGCAGCCCTAGCGGGGATGAGCAGTTCTTC. Protein sequence: CASSPSGDEQFF.

The chain links TRBV29-1 to TRBJ1-2, with D tentatively TRBD1 (6 bases). Germline V gene lookup returns CDR1 SQVTM and CDR2 ANQGSEA. CDR3 length: 12 residues. Between the trimmed V and J ends, which lost 6 bases and 5 bases, there was a span of 13 bases. The CDR3 DNA reads as TGCAGCGTAGGACCCGGGACATATGGCTACACCTTC. Its translation: CSVGPGTYGYTF.

The V and J genes are TRBV19 and TRBJ2-7; D call uncertain. Per germline, CDR1 LNHDA and CDR2 SQIVND (reference sequence). Trimming removed 4 bases from V and 1 base from J, with 11 bases in between. The CDR3 is 14 amino acids. DNA for the CDR3: TGTGCCAGTAGTACTAATCCAGGATCCTACGAGCAGTACTTC. Protein: CASSTNPGSYEQYF. The full variable domain, in which reference TRBV19 and TRBJ2-7 provide the parts outside the CDR3, is DGGITQSPKYLFRKEGQNVTLSCEQNLNHDAMYWYRQDPGQGLRLIYYSQIVNDFQKGDIAEGYSVSREKKESFPLTVTSAQKNPTAFYLCASSTNPGSYEQYFGPGTRLTVT.

This clone was seen a handful of times. The rearrangement uses TRBV5-4 and TRBJ2-1, with 8 bases fitting TRBD2. Trimming cost V 4 bases and J 4 bases; bases outside gene matches: 13. The CDR3 has 17 residues. CDR1 and CDR2 (germline): SGHNT, YYREEE (reference sequence). The CDR3 DNA is TGTGCCAGCAGCGATGGAATGTCGGGGGGGCCGTACAATGAGCAGTTCTTC. Its protein product is CASSDGMSGGPYNEQFF. The entire variable domain, with the rest obtained from reference TRBV5-4 and TRBJ2-1, is as follows: ETGVTQSPTHLIKTRGQQVTLRCSSQSGHNTVSWYQQALGQGPQFIFQYYREEENGRGNFPPRFSGLQFPNYSSELNVNALELDDSALYLCASSDGMSGGPYNEQFFGPGTRLTVL.

The chain recombines TRBV11-2 with TRBJ1-6; D remains unclear. V was trimmed by 5 bases and J by 5 bases, leaving 7 bases between them. The CDR3 covers 13 residues. CDR1 is SGHAT and CDR2 is FQNNGV in the germline V gene. The CDR3 bases are TGTGCCAGCAGCACAGAACATAATTCACCCCTCCACTTT. Residues: CASSTEHNSPLHF.

This clone appeared a few times. The chain links TRBV30 to TRBJ1-2, with TRBD1 matching over 7 bases. Per the germline V gene, CDR1 is GTSNPN and CDR2 is SVGIG (reference sequence). CDR3 size: 15 residues. V was clipped by 3 bases and J by 2 bases; unmatched bases: 9. CDR3 bases: TGTGCCTGGAGCGACCAGGGGGTGATAAACTATGGCTACACCTTC. This codes for CAWSDQGVINYGYTF.

The chain is built from TRBV19 and TRBJ2-2; D may correspond to TRBD1 or TRBD2 (6 bases each). CDR3 length: 14 amino acids. Trimming left V 2 bases short and J 6 bases short, with 10 bases between. The V gene's germline CDR1 is LNHDA and CDR2 SQIVND (reference sequence). The CDR3 coding sequence is TGTGCCAGTAGTATAACGGGGGCGGCCGGGGAGCTGTTTTTT. This translates into CASSITGAAGELFF.

The genes are TRBV2 and TRBJ1-2, with D possibly being TRBD1 (5 bases). CDR1 and CDR2 (germline): SNHLY, FYNNEI. The CDR3 extends over 13 amino acids. V was trimmed by 4 bases and J by 4 bases, leaving 10 bases between them. The CDR3 sequence: CASSGTGLYGYTF. CDR3 in DNA: TGTGCCAGCAGTGGCACAGGTCTCTATGGCTACACCTTC.

This clone was counted a few times. The rearrangement joins TRBV2 to TRBJ1-1; 8 bases map to TRBD1. The CDR3 has 15 residues. Germline lookup yields CDR1 SNHLY and CDR2 FYNNEI. V dropped 10 bases and J dropped 1; count of bases not matched to a gene: 11. Written as DNA, the CDR3 is TGTGCCACCCGTCCCCGACAGGGGAGGAACACTGAAGCTTTCTTT. This sequence encodes CATRPRQGRNTEAFF. The whole variable domain, filled in from reference TRBV2 and TRBJ1-1, reads EPEVTQTPSHQVTQMGQEVILRCVPISNHLYFYWYRQILGQKVEFLVSFYNNEISEKSEIFDDQFSVERPDGSNFTLKIRSTKLEDSAMYFCATRPRQGRNTEAFFGQGTRLTVV.

This chain uses TRBV6-5 with TRBJ2-5, with TRBD2 as a possible D gene (6 bases). Germline CDR1 and CDR2: MNHEY and SVGAGI. The V end was cut by 4 bases, the J end by 6 bases, with 12 bases between. The CDR3 totals 13 residues. CDR3 bases: TGTGCCAGCAGTTTTGGACTATCCAAGACCCAGTACTTC. It encodes CASSFGLSKTQYF.

A single count supports this clone. The chain joins TRBV11-2 to TRBJ2-2; TRBD1 matches at 8 bases. V lost 4 bases and J lost 1; bases outside the gene matches: 11. There are 18 residues in the CDR3. Germline CDR1 reads SGHAT; CDR2 reads FQNNGV. The CDR3 coding sequence is TGTGCCAGCAGCTCCTGGGGGCAGGGGGCTCTGAACACCGGGGAGCTGTTTTTT. Translated: CASSSWGQGALNTGELFF.

The CDR3 reads CASSIRPMNTEAFF. In DNA form, the CDR3 reads TGTGCCAGTAGTATCCGACCTATGAACACTGAAGCTTTCTTT. The V call is TRBV19, the J call TRBJ1-1; no firm D call. Trimming removed 3 bases at V and 0 bases at J, with 8 bases between. There are 14 residues in the CDR3. In germline, CDR1 is LNHDA, CDR2 SQIVND (reference sequence).

There are a few counts of this clone. The gene calls are TRBV7-2 and TRBJ1-3, with unresolved D. The CDR3 has 13 residues. Germline CDR1 is SGHTA and CDR2 is FQGNSA. V lost 3 bases to trimming and J lost 3 bases, with 6 bases between them. CDR3 DNA: TGTGCCAGCAGCTTCGCGGGTGGAAACACCATATATTTT. Protein: CASSFAGGNTIYF.

This clone has more than one count but fewer than ten. This rearrangement joins TRBV2 to TRBJ1-4, with a weak D call TRBD1 (6 bases). The CDR3 consists of 15 residues. The germline gives CDR1 SNHLY, CDR2 FYNNEI. Trimming shortened V by 3 bases and J by 8 bases, and 16 bases separated the two germline ends. CDR3 in DNA: TGTGCCAGCAGTGATCGCCGGGGGCTATCGGAAAAACTGTTTTTT. Translation gives CASSDRRGLSEKLFF.

The chain carries TRBV19 and TRBJ2-3; possibly TRBD2 for D (6 bases). Germline V gene sequence: CDR1 LNHDA, CDR2 SQIVND (reference sequence). V dropped 0 bases and J dropped 2 bases, with 12 bases sitting between them. There are 16 residues in the CDR3. The CDR3 DNA sequence: TGTGCCAGTAGTATAGATGGGGGGACCTACACAGATACGCAGTATTTT. Its protein is CASSIDGGTYTDTQYF.

This clone has only a few counts. The chain is built from TRBV27 and TRBJ2-3; 8 bases fit TRBD1. Germline V CDR1 and CDR2: MNHEY, SMNVEV (reference sequence). The CDR3 has 18 residues. J was trimmed by 0 bases and V by 5 bases; bases with no gene match: 13. DNA of the CDR3: TGTGCCAGCAGTCTTTATAGGCCGGACAGGGCTAGCACAGATACGCAGTATTTT. It is translated as CASSLYRPDRASTDTQYF.

The J gene is TRBJ1-3, the V gene TRBV11-2; D gene ambiguous. V lost 2 bases and J 0 bases, leaving 8 bases between the germline ends. Germline V gives CDR1 SGHAT, CDR2 FQNNGV. The CDR3 runs 15 residues. The CDR3 spells CASSLMASSGNTIYF. The DNA for the CDR3 is TGTGCCAGCAGCTTAATGGCGAGCTCTGGAAACACCATATATTTT.

The chain carries TRBV7-2 and TRBJ1-5; D gene ambiguous. CDR3 length: 14 amino acids. Deletions cut 1 base from V and 7 bases from J, with 11 bases between. Germline V gene data show CDR1 as SGHTA and CDR2 as FQGNSA. CDR3 bases: TGTGCCAGCAGCTTAGACGCACGCACGCAGCCCCAGCATTTT. As protein: CASSLDARTQPQHF.

Written as DNA, the CDR3 is TGTGCCAGCAGCGTGGGCCCCCGAAGTAGGGGTAGTGAAAAACTGTTTTTT. It specifies CASSVGPRSRGSEKLFF. The chain couples TRBV9 to TRBJ1-4; the D gene is possibly TRBD1 (5 bases). Germline V gene lookup returns CDR1 SGDLS and CDR2 YYNGEE. Trimming took off 2 bases at V and 7 bases at J, with 21 bases between the two ends. This CDR3 is 17 amino acids long.

The chain uses TRBV29-1 and TRBJ1-2; 8 bases match TRBD1. CDR1 and CDR2 from the germline V gene are SQVTM and ANQGSEA. Losses at the gene ends were 1 base for V and 0 bases for J; bases not matched to a gene: 4. The CDR3 is made up of 15 amino acids. The CDR3 reads CSVEGAGGSNYGYTF. CDR3 nucleotides: TGCAGCGTTGAAGGAGCAGGGGGCTCTAACTATGGCTACACCTTC.

This sequence joins TRBV4-2 and TRBJ1-6, with TRBD1 as a possible D gene (5 bases). The ends were cut back, 0 bases at V and 8 bases at J, with 11 bases in the middle. There are 15 residues in the CDR3. Germline CDR1 and CDR2: LGHNA and YNFKEQ. CDR3 amino acids: CASSQDEDSYSPLHF. The CDR3, as DNA: TGTGCCAGCAGCCAAGATGAAGACAGTTATTCACCCCTCCACTTT.

This clone was recorded a few times. The chain joins TRBV14 to TRBJ1-2; weak D call: TRBD1 (5 bases). The length of the CDR3 is 15 residues. Trimming shortened V by 0 bases and J by 7 bases, and 15 bases separated the two germline ends. The germline CDR1 and CDR2 sequences are SGHDN and FVKESK. The CDR3 DNA sequence: TGTGCCAGCAGCCAAGATGCGCAGGGAGTCGGTGGCTACACCTTC. Amino acid sequence: CASSQDAQGVGGYTF.

This clone is a singleton in its sample. The chain is built from TRBV29-1 and TRBJ2-3; the D is unclear. V gave up 2 bases and J gave up 3 bases, with 12 bases separating them. The V gene's germline CDR1 is SQVTM and CDR2 ANQGSEA. The CDR3 spans 14 residues. CDR3 amino acids: CSVESSHGTDTQYF. Here the CDR3 DNA reads TGCAGCGTTGAAAGCTCCCACGGTACAGATACGCAGTATTTT.